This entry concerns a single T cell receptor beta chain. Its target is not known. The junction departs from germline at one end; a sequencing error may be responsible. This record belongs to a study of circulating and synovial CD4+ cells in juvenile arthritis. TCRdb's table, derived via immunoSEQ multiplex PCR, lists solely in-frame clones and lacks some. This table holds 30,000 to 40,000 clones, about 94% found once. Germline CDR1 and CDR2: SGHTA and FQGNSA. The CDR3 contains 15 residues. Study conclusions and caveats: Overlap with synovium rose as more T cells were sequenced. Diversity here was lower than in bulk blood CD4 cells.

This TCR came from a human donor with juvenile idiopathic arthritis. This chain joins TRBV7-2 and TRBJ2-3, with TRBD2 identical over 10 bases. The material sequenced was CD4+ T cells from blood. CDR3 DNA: TGTGCCAGCAGCCTAGCGGGGGCCCGTGGAGATACGCAGTATTTT. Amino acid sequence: CASSLAGARGDTQYF.